This T cell receptor (beta chain) was recovered during a study of blood T cell repertoires in COVID-19. Study summary: From the United States, Italy and Spain came samples of acute and convalescent COVID-19. PBMCs, B-cell-depleted T cells, or T cells were the source of the cDNA or gDNA that made up the material.

Original handling: Amplification with reference gene primers provided the estimates of nucleated cell counts. Only in-frame clones appear in the TCRdb table, and some are missing; sequencing was by immunoSEQ multiplex PCR. From that table come the V and J calls and clone size; the DNA was used to work out D and trimming. The data hold about 15,000 clones, with approximately 76% observed a single time. Trimming took 7 bases from V and 5 from J; bases not matched to a gene: 4. CDR3 length equals 13 residues. CDR1 is MNHEY and CDR2 is SVGAGI in the germline V gene. This chain joins TRBV6-5 and TRBJ1-5, with 8 bases fitting TRBD1. The receptor comes from a man in his 70s with active or convalescent COVID-19. The specimen sequenced was peripheral blood. CDR3 nucleotide sequence: TGTGCCAGCAACAGGGGGGCCTATCAGCCCCAGCATTTT. It encodes CASNRGAYQPQHF.